The 32 T cell receptor beta chains reported below all come from one sample, sequenced in a study of identical twins. One entry per CDR3 protein results from TCRdb running MiXCR on the 5' RACE reads. The table has hundreds of thousands of distinct CDR3 sequences, 20% to 30% seen once. These data were also filed under a second study, of T cells expressing NK-cell markers.

Sequencing was performed on CD4+ T cells sorted from blood. The receptor set was obtained from a woman aged 18-30 years in good health.

About this clonotype: Germline is not matched at one junction end, which may reflect a read error. This chain links TRBV20-1 with TRBJ2-6, with D maybe TRBD1 (5 bases). The CDR3 has 15 amino acids. CDR1 DFQATT and CDR2 SNEGSKA come from the germline V gene (reference sequence). The CDR3 region has the DNA TGCAGTGCTAGATCGAAGGATGGTGGGGCCAACGTCCTGGCTTTC. It codes for CSARSKDGGANVLAF.

V gene TRBV6-5 combines with J gene TRBJ2-7, with D possibly TRBD1 on 6 matching bases. Per germline, CDR1 MNHEY and CDR2 SVGAGI. Trimming cost V 4 bases and J 0 bases, with 10 bases left between them. This CDR3 region has 14 residues. CDR3 sequence: CASSSGQSSYEQYF. CDR3 nucleotide sequence: TGTGCCAGCAGTTCTGGACAGAGCTCCTACGAGCAGTACTTC.

Ten or more counts support this clonotype. The rearrangement joins TRBV7-2 to TRBJ2-2; no clear D gene. The germline CDR1 and CDR2 sequences are SGHTA and FQGNSA. V lost 2 bases and J 1 base, leaving 5 bases between the germline ends. This CDR3 comprises 14 residues. The CDR3: CASSLRRNTGELFF. CDR3 in DNA: TGTGCCAGCAGCTTACGGAGGAACACCGGGGAGCTGTTTTTT.

J is TRBJ2-5 and V is TRBV20-1, with D perhaps TRBD1 or TRBD2 (5 bases each). V lost 5 bases and J 1 base, leaving 14 bases between the germline ends. Germline loops: CDR1 DFQATT, CDR2 SNEGSKA (reference sequence). The length of the CDR3 is 14 residues. DNA of the CDR3: TGCAGTGCTGCCGAGGGACGGATCCAAGAGACCCAGTACTTC. Translating gives CSAAEGRIQETQYF.

This chain joins TRBV5-6 and TRBJ2-4; the D gene could be TRBD1 or TRBD2 (5 bases each). The length of the CDR3 is 14 residues. In germline, CDR1 is SGHDT, CDR2 YYEEEE. The ends were cut back, 1 base at V and 5 bases at J, with 10 bases in the middle. DNA of the CDR3: TGTGCCAGCAGCTTGACCGGGACCCAAAACATTCAGTACTTC. Protein sequence: CASSLTGTQNIQYF.

J is TRBJ2-1 and V is TRBV2; a weak D match, TRBD2 (8 bases). In germline, CDR1 is SNHLY, CDR2 FYNNEI. This CDR3 spans 15 amino acids. Trimming removed 6 bases from V and 4 bases from J, with 16 bases in between. As DNA, the CDR3 is TGTGCCAGCAGGGTGACAGGGACTAGGTACAATGAGCAGTTCTTC. Its translation: CASRVTGTRYNEQFF.

This clonotype was seen only a few times. The gene calls are TRBV4-3 and TRBJ2-1; D is possibly TRBD1 (6 bases). Germline-derived CDR1 and CDR2 are LGHNA and YSLEER. This CDR3 has 16 residues. The germline V and J ends were trimmed by 4 bases and 7 bases, with 20 bases remaining between them. The CDR3 DNA reads TGCGCCAGCAGCCGCCTAGAGGGGGTTCAGGGGAATGAGCAGTTCTTC. Its translation is CASSRLEGVQGNEQFF.

J is TRBJ2-7 and V is TRBV20-1; no reliable D call. With 4 bases removed from V and 1 base from J, the gap between germline ends came to 14 bases. CDR3 length equals 14 residues. Germline CDR1 and CDR2: DFQATT and SNEGSKA (reference sequence). CDR3 region: CSATLQGKSYEQYF. The CDR3 nucleotides are TGCAGTGCTACTCTACAAGGGAAATCCTACGAGCAGTACTTC.

This clonotype was seen only a few times. This chain uses TRBV5-1 with TRBJ1-6, with 9 positions matching TRBD1. Per germline, CDR1 SGHRS and CDR2 YFSETQ. V was clipped by 4 bases and J by 10 bases; unmatched bases: 6. The CDR3 is 14 amino acids. The CDR3 is CASSQGQGGSPLHF. CDR3 nucleotide sequence: TGCGCCAGCAGCCAGGGACAGGGCGGCTCACCCCTCCACTTT.

CDR3 amino acids: CASSIRDSQETQYF. DNA of the CDR3: TGTGCCAGCAGCATCCGGGACAGCCAAGAGACCCAGTACTTC. The chain carries TRBV9 and TRBJ2-5; TRBD1 agrees at 7 bases. The length of the CDR3 is 14 residues. The V gene's germline CDR1 is SGDLS and CDR2 YYNGEE. V was pared by 4 bases and J by 1 base, with 4 bases of the junction left unmatched.

This clonotype was detected only a few times. The chain links TRBV14 to TRBJ2-5, with D hard to call. The germline CDR1 and CDR2 sequences are SGHDN and FVKESK. This CDR3 region has 13 residues. The V gene lost 4 bases and the J gene lost 4 bases, with 10 bases spanning the gap. CDR3 coding DNA: TGTGCCAGCAGCCCCATAATGGGAGAGACCCAGTACTTC. Translating gives CASSPIMGETQYF.

The rearrangement uses TRBV18 and TRBJ2-1; TRBD1 aligns across 7 bases. Germline CDR1 is KGHSH and CDR2 is LQKENI. J was trimmed by 1 base and V by 1 base; bases with no gene match: 4. The CDR3 covers 16 residues. CDR3 in DNA: TGTGCCAGCTCACCACAGCAGGGGGAATCCTACAATGAGCAGTTCTTC. Translating it yields CASSPQQGESYNEQFF. The variable domain in full, with the rest retrieved from reference TRBV18 and TRBJ2-1, is NAGVMQNPRHLVRRRGQEARLRCSPMKGHSHVYWYRQLPEEGLKFMVYLQKENIIDESGMPKERFSAEFPKEGPSILRIQQVVRGDSAAYFCASSPQQGESYNEQFFGPGTRLTVL.

This clonotype occurred many times. This sequence joins TRBV20-1 and TRBJ2-1; 10 bases align to TRBD1. The CDR3 is 16 residues long. V dropped 0 bases and J dropped 4; count of bases not matched to a gene: 6. Germline CDR1 and CDR2: DFQATT and SNEGSKA (reference sequence). The CDR3 loop reads CSARDVGQGVYNEQFF. In nucleotides, the CDR3 is TGCAGTGCTAGAGATGTCGGACAGGGGGTATACAATGAGCAGTTCTTC.

In this sample, this clonotype turned up a few times. J is TRBJ2-1 and V is TRBV11-2; D call uncertain. Germline CDR1 SGHAT, CDR2 FQNNGV. The CDR3 covers 14 residues. The ends were cut back, 1 base at V and 10 bases at J, with 14 bases in the middle. The CDR3 here is CASSLVRRPSEQFF. For the CDR3, the DNA is TGTGCCAGCAGCTTAGTTAGAAGGCCCAGCGAGCAGTTCTTC.

This clonotype was observed a handful of times. The J gene is TRBJ2-4, the V gene TRBV29-1; D gene uncertain. Trimming took 4 bases from V and 8 from J, leaving 15 bases between them. Germline lookup yields CDR1 SQVTM and CDR2 ANQGSEA. The CDR3 runs to 13 residues. The CDR3 here is CSVVIPPMDIQYF. The CDR3 nucleotides read TGCAGCGTTGTCATACCACCTATGGACATTCAGTACTTC.

The chain has TRBV7-2 and TRBJ2-1; D not resolved. CDR1 is SGHTA and CDR2 is FQGNSA in the germline V gene. The CDR3 covers 15 residues. With 5 bases removed from V and 6 bases from J, the gap between germline ends came to 17 bases. The CDR3 protein is CASSPKNLRTNEQFF. In DNA form, the CDR3 reads TGTGCCAGCAGCCCTAAGAATCTACGTACCAATGAGCAGTTCTTC.

The V and J genes are TRBV5-1 and TRBJ2-1, with TRBD2 matching over 12 bases. The CDR3 consists of 17 residues. The junction had 6 bases not matched to a gene; V was cut back by 0 bases and J by 5 bases. Germline assignment: CDR1 SGHRS and CDR2 YFSETQ. CDR3 region: CASSLVASGRADNEQFF. CDR3 nucleotide sequence: TGCGCCAGCAGCTTGGTGGCTAGCGGGAGGGCGGACAATGAGCAGTTCTTC.

This sequence joins TRBV12-3 or TRBV12-4 and TRBJ2-4; D call uncertain. This CDR3 is built from 16 residues. Deletions cut 1 base from V and 0 bases from J, with 10 bases between. CDR3 sequence reads: CASSLGLGLAKNIQYF. The DNA for the CDR3 is TGTGCCAGCAGTTTAGGGCTTGGGTTAGCCAAAAACATTCAGTACTTC.

The chain recombines TRBV12-3 or TRBV12-4 with TRBJ2-7; tentative D call: TRBD1 (5 bases). The CDR3 sequence is 15 residues long. Trimming took 3 bases from V and 5 from J, leaving 17 bases between them. The CDR3 protein is CASSFPGSWGHEQYF. As DNA, the CDR3 is TGTGCCAGCAGTTTCCCCGGGTCCTGGGGCCACGAGCAGTACTTC.

The genes are TRBV5-6 and TRBJ2-1; D ambiguous. V gave up 4 bases and J gave up 9 bases, with 20 bases separating them. The CDR3 runs to 15 residues. Germline V gene lookup returns CDR1 SGHDT and CDR2 YYEEEE. For the CDR3, the DNA is TGTGCCAGCAGCCCTTGGTCGGTTGCGATAGGTGAGCAGTTCTTC. Translated: CASSPWSVAIGEQFF.

This clonotype has just a few counts. This chain uses TRBV18 with TRBJ2-3; the D is unclear. Trimming left V 3 bases short and J 5 bases short, with 9 bases between. The CDR3 runs 13 residues. Germline V gives CDR1 KGHSH, CDR2 LQKENI. CDR3 nucleotide sequence: TGTGCCAGCTCACCGGCCCGGCAAGATACGCAGTATTTT. It specifies CASSPARQDTQYF. Looking up the rest from reference TRBV18 and TRBJ2-3 gives the full variable domain: NAGVMQNPRHLVRRRGQEARLRCSPMKGHSHVYWYRQLPEEGLKFMVYLQKENIIDESGMPKERFSAEFPKEGPSILRIQQVVRGDSAAYFCASSPARQDTQYFGPGTRLTVL.

This clonotype showed up just a few times. The chain couples TRBV10-3 to TRBJ2-7; a possible D gene is TRBD2 (5 bases). Trimming took off 11 bases at V and 3 bases at J, with 20 bases between the two ends. The CDR3 covers 14 residues. Germline V lookup: CDR1 ENHRY, CDR2 SYGVKD. DNA of the CDR3: TGTGCCTCGTGTGCCGCGGGCGACCTCTACGAGCAGTACTTC. Translated: CASCAAGDLYEQYF.

The chain recombines TRBV12-3 or TRBV12-4 with TRBJ2-3; the match to TRBD2 covers 8 bases. This CDR3 is built from 14 residues. V was clipped by 10 bases and J by 2 bases; unmatched bases: 8. DNA for the CDR3: TGTGCCACCCGGCGAGCGGGGGACACAGATACGCAGTATTTT. This gives the protein CATRRAGDTDTQYF.

This clonotype was counted only a few times. The genes are TRBV12-3 or TRBV12-4 and TRBJ2-5, with D tentatively TRBD2 (5 bases). The CDR3 runs 14 residues. V shed 3 bases and J shed 2 bases, with 10 bases lying between them. CDR3 sequence (DNA): TGTGCCAGCAGTTTCGGAGGAAATCAAGAGACCCAGTACTTC. This sequence encodes CASSFGGNQETQYF.

The chain is built from TRBV4-1 and TRBJ2-7; 7 nucleotides agree with TRBD1. Germline trimming cut 4 bases from V and 3 bases from J; bases unmatched to any gene: 15. From germline, CDR1 is MGHRA and CDR2 YSYEKL. The CDR3 covers 17 residues. CDR3: CASSPTRHSTGFYEQYF. Here the CDR3 DNA reads TGCGCCAGCAGCCCCACCCGTCACTCGACAGGGTTCTACGAGCAGTACTTC.

The V call is TRBV7-9, the J call TRBJ2-7; TRBD1 agrees at 12 bases. Germline V lookup: CDR1 SEHNR, CDR2 FQNEAQ (reference sequence). J lost 6 bases, V lost 6 bases, and 9 bases had no gene match. The CDR3 has 15 residues. The CDR3 coding sequence is TGTGCCAGCAGTCCTCCGGGACAGGGGGCACGCGAGCAGTACTTC. Its protein product is CASSPPGQGAREQYF.

The chain is built from TRBV15 and TRBJ2-7, with 9 nucleotides matching TRBD1. The CDR3 runs 13 residues. Trimming removed 9 bases from V and 4 bases from J; junction bases left unmatched: 7. CDR1 is LNHNV and CDR2 is YYDKDF in the germline V gene (reference sequence). This CDR3 reads CATERDRGYEQYF. CDR3 sequence (DNA): TGTGCCACTGAGCGAGACAGGGGGTACGAGCAGTACTTC.

The gene calls are TRBV4-1 and TRBJ1-6, with 8 bases identical to TRBD1. The CDR3 contains 18 residues. The germline CDR1 and CDR2 sequences are MGHRA and YSYEKL. Trimming cost V 4 bases and J 0 bases; bases outside gene matches: 8. The CDR3, as DNA: TGCGCCAGCAGCCTCGACGGACAGGGAAGCTCCTATAATTCACCCCTCCACTTT. Translating gives CASSLDGQGSSYNSPLHF.

The gene calls are TRBV20-1 and TRBJ2-7, with 8 bases aligning to TRBD1. J was trimmed by 3 bases and V by 4 bases; bases with no gene match: 11. Germline CDR1 and CDR2: DFQATT and SNEGSKA (reference sequence). CDR3 size: 15 residues. CDR3 region: CSATRVAGTGYEQYF. The CDR3 nucleotides are TGCAGTGCTACTCGGGTGGCTGGGACAGGCTACGAGCAGTACTTC.

The rearrangement joins TRBV7-9 to TRBJ2-1; TRBD2 might be the D (6 bases). There are 16 residues in the CDR3. V lost 3 bases and J lost 0, with 12 bases in between. The germline V gene has CDR1 SEHNR and CDR2 FQNEAQ (reference sequence). In nucleotides, the CDR3 is TGTGCCAGCAGCTTCGGGGGAGGAGTCTCCTACAATGAGCAGTTCTTC. This encodes CASSFGGGVSYNEQFF.

This clonotype has a handful of counts. The J gene is TRBJ1-1, the V gene TRBV12-3 or TRBV12-4, with a weak D call TRBD1 (5 bases). The V gene lost 5 bases and the J gene lost 7 bases, with 14 bases spanning the gap. The CDR3 totals 13 residues. The CDR3 spells CASSQGSRDEAFF. The CDR3 DNA follows: TGTGCCAGCAGTCAGGGTTCCCGGGATGAAGCTTTCTTT.

The V gene is TRBV7-2, the J gene TRBJ2-1; weak D call: TRBD2 (6 bases). Trimming stripped 2 bases from V and 0 bases from J, with 14 bases between. The CDR3 has 17 amino acids. Germline CDR1 SGHTA, CDR2 FQGNSA. The CDR3 spells CASSLQVSGFSYNEQFF. The CDR3 DNA is TGTGCCAGCAGCTTACAAGTAAGCGGGTTCTCCTACAATGAGCAGTTCTTC.